The sequence of this TCR beta chain was determined in a study of shared clonotypes between healthy human individuals. A deep-level run was used for the assay. Measured with immunoSEQ multiplex PCR; TCRdb has only the in-frame clones, and not every one. The sample has under 2.5 million clones; under 95% are singletons. CDR3 size: 16 residues. The germline gives CDR1 MDHEN, CDR2 SYDVKM. V was pared by 4 bases and J by 3 bases, with 10 bases of the junction left unmatched. Sequencing was done on a sample of naive CD4+ T cells from PBMCs. The subset denotes: CD45RA+ positively selected. The TCR sequence derives from a man aged 18 to 30 in good health. Some clones in this sample may be carry-over from other donors' samples. The chain has TRBV28 and TRBJ2-3, with 7 bases aligning to TRBD2. The chain's CDR3 is CASSWGGSRRTDTQYF. CDR3 nucleotide sequence: TGTGCCAGCAGTTGGGGGGGATCAAGGCGAACAGATACGCAGTATTTT.